Included here is one T cell receptor beta chain sequence, with context. Its target is not known. The data originate from a study of PD-1 blockade in classical Hodgkin lymphoma. Study-level points and caveats: Repertoire differences lack defined causes, possibly disease activity or prior therapy. In newly diagnosed patients, baseline TCR diversity was reportedly below that of healthy donors.

The V and J ends lost 1 base and 0 bases, in that order; junction bases with no gene match: 5. The CDR3 length is 18 residues. Germline V gene lookup returns CDR1 SGHDN and CDR2 FVKESK. Relapses following autologous stem cell transplantation were seen in all patients, with brentuximab vedotin exposure varying. The method was immunoSEQ multiplex PCR; TCRdb's version includes in-frame clones alone and lacks a portion of them. Counted here are under 110,000 clones, roughly 89% occurring once; the ten biggest clones make up around 6.6%. Sequences were derived from peripheral blood mononuclear cells (PBMCs), sampled before the second cycle of nivolumab. The sequence came from a human donor with classical Hodgkin lymphoma. The J gene is TRBJ2-7, the V gene TRBV14, with 14 bases lining up with TRBD2. The CDR3 loop is CASSQVPGLAGASYEQYF. The CDR3 nucleotides are TGTGCCAGCAGCCAAGTGCCGGGACTAGCGGGGGCCTCCTACGAGCAGTACTTC. Filled out from reference TRBV14 and TRBJ2-7, the complete variable domain reads EAGVTQFPSHSVIEKGQTVTLRCDPISGHDNLYWYRRVMGKEIKFLLHFVKESKQDESGMPNNRFLAERTGGTYSTLKVQPAELEDSGVYFCASSQVPGLAGASYEQYFGPGTRLTVT.